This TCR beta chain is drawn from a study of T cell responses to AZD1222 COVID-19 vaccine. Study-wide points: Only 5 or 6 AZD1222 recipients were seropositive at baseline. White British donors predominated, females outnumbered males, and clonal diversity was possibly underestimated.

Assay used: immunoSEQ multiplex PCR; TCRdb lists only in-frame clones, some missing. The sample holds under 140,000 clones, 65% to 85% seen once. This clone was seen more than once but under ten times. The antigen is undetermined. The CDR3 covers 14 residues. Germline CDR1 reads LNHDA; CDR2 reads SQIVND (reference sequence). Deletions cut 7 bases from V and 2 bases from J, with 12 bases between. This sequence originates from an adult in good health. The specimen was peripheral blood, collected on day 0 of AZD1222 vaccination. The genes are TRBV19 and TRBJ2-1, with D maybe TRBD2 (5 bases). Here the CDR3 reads CASNRGNTYNEQFF. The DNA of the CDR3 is TGTGCCAGTAACCGGGGAAATACCTACAATGAGCAGTTCTTC.